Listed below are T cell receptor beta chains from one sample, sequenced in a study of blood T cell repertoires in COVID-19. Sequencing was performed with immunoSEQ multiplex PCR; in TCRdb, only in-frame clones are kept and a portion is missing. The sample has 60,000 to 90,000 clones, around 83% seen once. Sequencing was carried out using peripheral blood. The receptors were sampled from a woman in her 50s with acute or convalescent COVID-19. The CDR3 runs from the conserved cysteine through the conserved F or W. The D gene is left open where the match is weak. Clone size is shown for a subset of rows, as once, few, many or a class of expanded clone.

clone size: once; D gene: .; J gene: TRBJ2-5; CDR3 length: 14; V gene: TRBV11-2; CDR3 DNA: TGTGCCAGCAGCTTAGTGGCGGGACTGCAGACCCAGTACTTC; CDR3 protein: CASSLVAGLQTQYF
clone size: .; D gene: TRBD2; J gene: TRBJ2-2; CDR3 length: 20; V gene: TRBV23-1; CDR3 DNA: TGCGCCAGCAGTCAATCAAAGGGGACTAGCGGGAGGGCGAACACCGGGGAGCTGTTTTTT; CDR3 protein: CASSQSKGTSGRANTGELFF
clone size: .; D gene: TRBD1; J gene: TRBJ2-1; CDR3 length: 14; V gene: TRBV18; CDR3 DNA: TGTGCCAGCTCCCGGGACAGGGGAAACAATGAGCAGTTCTTC; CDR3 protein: CASSRDRGNNEQFF
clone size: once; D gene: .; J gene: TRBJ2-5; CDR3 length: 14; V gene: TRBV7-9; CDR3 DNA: TGTGCCAGCAGCCTCGGACAGAACCAAGAGACCCAGTACTTC; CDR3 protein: CASSLGQNQETQYF
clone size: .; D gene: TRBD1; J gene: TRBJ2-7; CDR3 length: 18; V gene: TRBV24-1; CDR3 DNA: TGTGCCACCAGTGATTTGCGGGGACCACAGGGGGCGTCATCCGAGCAGTACTTC; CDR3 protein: CATSDLRGPQGASSEQYF
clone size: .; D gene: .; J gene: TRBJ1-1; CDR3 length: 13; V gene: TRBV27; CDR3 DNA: TGTGCCAGCAGTGCCAAAACAGGGAATGAAGCTTTCTTT; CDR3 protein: CASSAKTGNEAFF
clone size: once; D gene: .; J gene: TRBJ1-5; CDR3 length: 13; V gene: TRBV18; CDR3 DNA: TGTGCCAGCTCACCACTCCAGGGACAGCCCCAGCATTTT; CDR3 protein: CASSPLQGQPQHF
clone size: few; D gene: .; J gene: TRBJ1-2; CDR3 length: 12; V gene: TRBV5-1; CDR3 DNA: TGCGCCAGCAGCCGGGGAGAGAATGGCTACACCTTC; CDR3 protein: CASSRGENGYTF
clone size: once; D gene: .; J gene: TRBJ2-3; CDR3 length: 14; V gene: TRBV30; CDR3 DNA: TGTGCCTGGAGTGTACGTGGCTTGTCAGATACGCAGTATTTT; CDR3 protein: CAWSVRGLSDTQYF
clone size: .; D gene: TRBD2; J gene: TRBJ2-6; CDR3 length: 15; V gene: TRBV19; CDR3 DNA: TGTGCCAGTACCCGGGGGGAGTCTGGGGCCAACGTCCTGACTTTC; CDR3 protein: CASTRGESGANVLTF
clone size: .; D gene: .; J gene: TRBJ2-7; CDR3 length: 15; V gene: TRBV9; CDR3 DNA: TGTGCCAGCAGCGTAGCTACGGGTAGCTCCTACGAGCAGTACTTC; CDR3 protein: CASSVATGSSYEQYF
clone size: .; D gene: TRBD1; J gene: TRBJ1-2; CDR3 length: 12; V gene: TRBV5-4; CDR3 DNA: TGTGCCAGCAGCCTACCGGGACAGACGGTATACTTC; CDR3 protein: CASSLPGQTVYF
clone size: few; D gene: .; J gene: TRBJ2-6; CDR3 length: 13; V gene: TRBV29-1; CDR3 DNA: TGCAGCGCAGGAGCCTCTGGGGCCAACGTCCTGACTTTC; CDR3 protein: CSAGASGANVLTF
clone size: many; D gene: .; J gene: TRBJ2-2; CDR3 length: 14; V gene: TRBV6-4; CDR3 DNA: TGTGCCAGCAGTGACTCGTCAGACACCGGGGAGCTGTTTTTT; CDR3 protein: CASSDSSDTGELFF
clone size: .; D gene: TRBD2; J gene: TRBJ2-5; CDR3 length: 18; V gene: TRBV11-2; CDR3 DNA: TGTGCCAGCAGCTTAGGACGTATGCGGGAGGGCCTTAGGGAGACCCAGTACTTC; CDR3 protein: CASSLGRMREGLRETQYF
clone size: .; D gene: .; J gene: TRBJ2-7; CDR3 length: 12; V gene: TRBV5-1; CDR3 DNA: TGCGCCAGCAGCGGGGGCCTCTACGAGCAGTACTTC; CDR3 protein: CASSGGLYEQYF
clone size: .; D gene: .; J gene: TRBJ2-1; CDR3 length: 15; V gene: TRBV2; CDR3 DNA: TGTGCCAGCCGGGCTACCGGGACTGGTGGCAATGAGCAGTTCTTC; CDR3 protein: CASRATGTGGNEQFF
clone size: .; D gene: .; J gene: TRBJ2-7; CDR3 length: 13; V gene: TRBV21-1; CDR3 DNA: TGTGCCGGGACCGGGACAGGGGGATACGAGCAGTACTTC; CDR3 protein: CAGTGTGGYEQYF
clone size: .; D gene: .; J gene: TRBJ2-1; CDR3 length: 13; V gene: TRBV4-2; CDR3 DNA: TGTGCCAGCAGCCATCCCGGCGGGGACGAGCAGTTCTTC; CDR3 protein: CASSHPGGDEQFF
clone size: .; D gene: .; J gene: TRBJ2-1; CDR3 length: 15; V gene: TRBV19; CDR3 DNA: TGTGCCAGTAGCGCCACGGGAATCCCCTACAATGAGCAGTTCTTC; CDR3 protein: CASSATGIPYNEQFF
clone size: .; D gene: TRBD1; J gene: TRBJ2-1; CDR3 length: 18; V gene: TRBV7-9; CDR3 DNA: TGTGCCAGCAGCTTAATGGGGCTGTCGGACAGGGGCTACAATGAGCAGTTCTTC; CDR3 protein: CASSLMGLSDRGYNEQFF
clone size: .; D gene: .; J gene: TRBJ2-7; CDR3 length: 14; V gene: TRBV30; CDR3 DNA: TGTGCCTGGGAGGAGGGTTCAGGGTTATGGGGGCAGTACTTC; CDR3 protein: CAWEEGSGLWGQYF
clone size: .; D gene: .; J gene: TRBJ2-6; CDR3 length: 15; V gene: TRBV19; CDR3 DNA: TGTGCCAGTAGTATACCCCTCTCTGGGGCCAACGTCCTGACTTTC; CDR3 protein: CASSIPLSGANVLTF
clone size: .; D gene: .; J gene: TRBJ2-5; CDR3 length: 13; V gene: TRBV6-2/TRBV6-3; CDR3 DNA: TGTGCCAGCAGTTACTCCTCTCAAGAGACCCAGTACTTC; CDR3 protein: CASSYSSQETQYF
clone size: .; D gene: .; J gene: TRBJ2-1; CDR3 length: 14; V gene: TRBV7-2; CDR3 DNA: TGTGCCAGCAGCCCCGGGACTGCCTACAATGAGCAGTTCTTC; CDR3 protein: CASSPGTAYNEQFF
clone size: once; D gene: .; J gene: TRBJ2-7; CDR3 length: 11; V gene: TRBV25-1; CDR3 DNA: TGTGCCAGCAGTGGGGCATACGAGCAGTACTTC; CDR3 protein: CASSGAYEQYF
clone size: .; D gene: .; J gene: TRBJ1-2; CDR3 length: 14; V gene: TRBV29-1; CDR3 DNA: TGCAGCGTTGAAGACACAGGTCGATACTATGGCTACACCTTC; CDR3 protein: CSVEDTGRYYGYTF
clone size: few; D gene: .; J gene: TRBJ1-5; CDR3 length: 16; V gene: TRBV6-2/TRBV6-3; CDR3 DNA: TGTGCCAGCAGTTACCCGGACCTGGGGAGAGGTCAGCCCCAGCATTTT; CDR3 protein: CASSYPDLGRGQPQHF
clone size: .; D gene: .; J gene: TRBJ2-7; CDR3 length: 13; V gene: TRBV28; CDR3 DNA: TGTGCCAGCAGCACTCAGGTTTCCTACGAGCAGTACTTC; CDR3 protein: CASSTQVSYEQYF
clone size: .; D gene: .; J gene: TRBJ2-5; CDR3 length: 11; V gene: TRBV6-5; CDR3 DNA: TGTGCCAGCAAGAGGGGGGAGACCCAGTACTTC; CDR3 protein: CASKRGETQYF
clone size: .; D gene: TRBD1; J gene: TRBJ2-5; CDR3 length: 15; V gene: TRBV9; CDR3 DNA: TGTGCCAGCGGGAGGGGACAGGGTTTCATGGAGACCCAGTACTTC; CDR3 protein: CASGRGQGFMETQYF
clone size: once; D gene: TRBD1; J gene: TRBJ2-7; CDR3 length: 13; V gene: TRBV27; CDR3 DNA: TGTGCCAGCCGGGACAGGGTTTGGAGCGAGCAGTACTTC; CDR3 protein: CASRDRVWSEQYF
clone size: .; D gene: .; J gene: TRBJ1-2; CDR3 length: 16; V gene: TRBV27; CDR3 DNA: TGTGCCAGCAGTTTATCGGAGGGGACCCGACACTATGGCTACACCTTC; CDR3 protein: CASSLSEGTRHYGYTF
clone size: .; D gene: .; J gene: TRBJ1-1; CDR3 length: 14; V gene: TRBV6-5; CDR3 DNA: TGTGCCAGCAGGGGAAGAGGGCTAAACGCTGAAGCTTTCTTT; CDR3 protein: CASRGRGLNAEAFF
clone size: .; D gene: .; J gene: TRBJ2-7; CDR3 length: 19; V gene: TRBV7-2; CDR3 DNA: TGTGCCAGCAGCTTAGTCACAGGGGGGAGGGCGAGGAGCTCCTACGAGCAGTACTTC; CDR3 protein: CASSLVTGGRARSSYEQYF
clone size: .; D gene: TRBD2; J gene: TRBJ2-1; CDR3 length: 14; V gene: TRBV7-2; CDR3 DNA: TGTGCCAGCAGCCCGGGAGGGGGGCGGAATGAGCAGTTCTTC; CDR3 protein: CASSPGGGRNEQFF
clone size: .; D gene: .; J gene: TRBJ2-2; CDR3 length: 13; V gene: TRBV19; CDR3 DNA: TGTGCCAGTAGTATATGGCGGGACGGGGAGCTGTTTTTT; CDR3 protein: CASSIWRDGELFF
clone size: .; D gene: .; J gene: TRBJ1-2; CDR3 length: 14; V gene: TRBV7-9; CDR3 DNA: TGTGCCAGCAGCTTGGCGGGGAATGGGAATGGCTACACCTTC; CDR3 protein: CASSLAGNGNGYTF
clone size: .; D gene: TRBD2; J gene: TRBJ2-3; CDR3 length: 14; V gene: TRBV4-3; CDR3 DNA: TGCGCCAGCAGCCCCGAGCTAGCGGGAGAGGGGCAGTATTTT; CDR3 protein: CASSPELAGEGQYF
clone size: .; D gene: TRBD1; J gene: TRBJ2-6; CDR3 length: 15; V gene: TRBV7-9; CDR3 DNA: TGTGCCAGCACCAAGGACAGGGCTGGGGCCAACGTCCTGACTTTC; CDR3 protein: CASTKDRAGANVLTF